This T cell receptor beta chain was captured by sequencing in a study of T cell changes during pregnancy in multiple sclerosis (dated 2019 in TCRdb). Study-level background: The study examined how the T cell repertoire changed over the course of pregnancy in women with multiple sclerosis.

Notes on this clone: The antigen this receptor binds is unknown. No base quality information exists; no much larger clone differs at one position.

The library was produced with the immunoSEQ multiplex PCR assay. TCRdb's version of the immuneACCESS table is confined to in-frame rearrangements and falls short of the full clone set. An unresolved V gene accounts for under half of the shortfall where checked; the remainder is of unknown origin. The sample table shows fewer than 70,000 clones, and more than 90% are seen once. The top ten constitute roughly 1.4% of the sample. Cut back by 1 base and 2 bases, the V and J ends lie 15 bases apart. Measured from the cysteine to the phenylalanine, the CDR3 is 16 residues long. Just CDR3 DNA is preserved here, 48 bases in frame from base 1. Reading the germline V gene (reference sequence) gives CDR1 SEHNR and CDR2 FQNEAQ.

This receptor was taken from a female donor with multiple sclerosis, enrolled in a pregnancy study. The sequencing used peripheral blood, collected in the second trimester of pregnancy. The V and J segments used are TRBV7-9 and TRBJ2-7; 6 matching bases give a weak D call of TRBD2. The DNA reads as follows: TGTGCCAGCAGCTTAGATGTTGGGACTTATCCCTACGAGCAGTACTTC. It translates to CASSLDVGTYPYEQYF.